A selection of T cell receptor beta chains follows, all from one sample in a study of identical twins. TCRdb processed the 5' RACE reads anew with MiXCR; each CDR3 protein has one entry. The sample includes about 190,000 distinct CDR3 sequences, less than 20% of them seen just once. This sample was also put to use in a study of T cells expressing NK-cell markers.

The sequenced material came from CD8+ T cells sorted from blood. The source of these receptors is a woman under 30 in good health. Both conserved end residues are part of each CDR3. The order of the fields is D gene, V gene, J gene, clone size, CDR3 length, CDR3 DNA, CDR3 protein. D genes are given only for firm matches. Some rows mark clone size as missing; the rest say once, few, many or name a class of expanded clone.

>.|TRBV29-1|TRBJ2-1|.|10
TGCAGCGTTGGAGGTTATGAGCAGTTCTTC
CSVGGYEQFF
>TRBD2|TRBV9|TRBJ2-2|few|14
TGTGCCAGCAGCCCTCCCCGGGGGGACGGGGAGCTGTTTTTT
CASSPPRGDGELFF
>TRBD1|TRBV6-1|TRBJ1-1|.|15
TGTGCCAGCACCGGGACAGGGGGGTTCGGCACTGAAGCTTTCTTT
CASTGTGGFGTEAFF
>.|TRBV6-6|TRBJ2-7|many|11
TGTGCCAGCAGTTACACCCACGAGCAGTACTTC
CASSYTHEQYF
>TRBD2|TRBV11-2|TRBJ2-3|.|14
TGTGCCAGCAGCTTGGGACTATTACAAGATACGCAGTATTTT
CASSLGLLQDTQYF
>.|TRBV5-1|TRBJ2-3|.|14
TGCGCCAGCAGCCTTATTAGCGGAACAGATACGCAGTATTTT
CASSLISGTDTQYF
>.|TRBV29-1|TRBJ2-3|.|14
TGCAGCGGACCCCAAGGGGAGCCTCAGGATACGCAGTATTTT
CSGPQGEPQDTQYF
>TRBD1|TRBV12-5|TRBJ1-1|.|14
TGTGCTAGTGGCCCAGGGACAGGGAACACTGAAGCTTTCTTT
CASGPGTGNTEAFF
>TRBD2|TRBV7-9|TRBJ2-5|.|15
TGTGCCAGCAGCCAACCGGGACTAGCGGGAGAGACCCAGTACTTC
CASSQPGLAGETQYF
>.|TRBV9|TRBJ2-3|few|15
TGTGCCAGCAGCGCCCCCTGGGGAACCTCAGATACGCAGTATTTT
CASSAPWGTSDTQYF
>.|TRBV6-2/TRBV6-3|TRBJ1-5|few|13
TGTGCCAGCAGTTACTCCCTCGGGCAGGGCCGACATTTT
CASSYSLGQGRHF
>.|TRBV7-9|TRBJ1-2|.|15
TGTGCCAGCAGCAAGCTGTTGGAGGAATGGAAGGGCTACACCTTC
CASSKLLEEWKGYTF
>TRBD2|TRBV6-2/TRBV6-3|TRBJ2-1|few|17
TGTGCCAGCATGACTAGCGGGAGGGAGCGCTCCTACAATGAGCAGTTCTTC
CASMTSGRERSYNEQFF
>.|TRBV14|TRBJ2-3|.|13
TGTGCCAGCAGCCACGGGCAAACAGATACGCAGTATTTT
CASSHGQTDTQYF
>.|TRBV4-3|TRBJ2-4|.|16
TGCGCCAGCAGCCAAGAGTCGGGGGCGGGAGTGGACATTCAGTACTTC
CASSQESGAGVDIQYF
>.|TRBV3-1|TRBJ1-1|few|14
TGTGCCAGCAGTCCAGGGTCTTTGAATACTGAAGCTTTCTTT
CASSPGSLNTEAFF
>.|TRBV4-3|TRBJ2-1|few|16
TGCGCCAGCAGCCAAGAGTGGCGGAGCTCCTACAATGAGCAGTTCTTC
CASSQEWRSSYNEQFF
>.|TRBV12-3/TRBV12-4|TRBJ1-5|few|12
TGTGCCAGCAGTTGGGTGGGGCAGCCCCAGCATTTT
CASSWVGQPQHF
>TRBD2|TRBV20-1|TRBJ2-3|.|17
TGCAGTGCTAACAGACTAGCGGGGGGTTCAGGCACAGATACGCAGTATTTT
CSANRLAGGSGTDTQYF
>.|TRBV4-3|TRBJ2-1|few|13
TGCGCCAGCAGCCAACGAATAGTGGCGGAGCAGTTCTTC
CASSQRIVAEQFF
>.|TRBV21-1|TRBJ1-5|many|16
TGTGCCAGCAGCAAAGTCCCGGGGTTTAGCAATCAGCCCCAGCATTTT
CASSKVPGFSNQPQHF
>.|TRBV21-1|TRBJ2-2|few|16
TGTGCCAGCAGCAAGCCCCTAAGCGGGGTCGCCGGGGAGCTGTTTTTT
CASSKPLSGVAGELFF
>.|TRBV9|TRBJ1-2|.|14
TGTGCCAGCAGCGTACGACAGGATAACTATGGCTACACCTTC
CASSVRQDNYGYTF
>.|TRBV11-2|TRBJ2-5|few|14
TGTGCCAGCAGCACCCCATCCCTGCAAGAGACCCAGTACTTC
CASSTPSLQETQYF
>TRBD2|TRBV4-3|TRBJ2-3|.|15
TGCGCCAGCAGTGGCGCGCGGGAGGGCACAGATACGCAGTATTTT
CASSGAREGTDTQYF
>.|TRBV3-1|TRBJ2-7|.|14
TGTGCCAGCAGCCAAGGACTCGGGGCCTACGAGCAGTACTTC
CASSQGLGAYEQYF
>TRBD2|TRBV7-9|TRBJ2-5|many|14
TGTGCCAGCAGCTTCGGGGGGGGATTAGAGACCCAGTACTTC
CASSFGGGLETQYF
>TRBD2|TRBV25-1|TRBJ2-1|large|11
TGTGCCAGCACTGCGGGGGATGAGCAGTTCTTC
CASTAGDEQFF
>.|TRBV10-1|TRBJ2-3|few|14
TGCGCCAGCAGTGAGTCTACGGGGACAGATACGCAGTATTTT
CASSESTGTDTQYF
>.|TRBV7-3|TRBJ2-1|few|14
TGTGCCAGCAGCTTATTGGTCAGGGAGGATGAGCAGTTCTTC
CASSLLVREDEQFF
>.|TRBV7-6|TRBJ2-5|.|13
TGTGCCAGCCGCCTGGGGGCTCTTGAGACCCAGTACTTC
CASRLGALETQYF
>.|TRBV29-1|TRBJ2-5|.|14
TGCAGCGTTGTTGCCGCGGGCGCACAAGAGACCCAGTACTTC
CSVVAAGAQETQYF
>.|TRBV29-1|TRBJ2-1|few|14
TGCAGCGTTGACAGTGCAAGCTCCTACAATGAGCAGTTCTTC
CSVDSASSYNEQFF
>.|TRBV7-6|TRBJ2-1|.|15
TGTGCCAGCAGCTGGATGGGACCGAAGGTGGATGAGCAGTTCTTC
CASSWMGPKVDEQFF
>TRBD1|TRBV9|TRBJ2-1|.|14
TGTGCCAGCAGCGTCAGGGGGAACTACAATGAGCAGTTCTTC
CASSVRGNYNEQFF
>.|TRBV5-3|TRBJ2-3|.|13
TGTGCCAGCGGCCCGGGACTCCTCTGTACGCAGTATTTT
CASGPGLLCTQYF
>.|TRBV18|TRBJ2-3|.|13
TGTGCCAGCTCACCACCCTTCGAGGATACGCAGTATTTT
CASSPPFEDTQYF
>TRBD2|TRBV6-1|TRBJ2-7|.|15
TGTGCCAGCAGCGAATCCGGGACTAGCTTCCACGAGCAGTACTTC
CASSESGTSFHEQYF
>TRBD1|TRBV4-3|TRBJ1-1|.|16
TGCGCCAGCAGCCAAGAAACCGGGACAGGGGACACTGAAGCTTTCTTT
CASSQETGTGDTEAFF
>.|TRBV11-2|TRBJ1-6|few|13
TGTGCCAGCAGCTTAGCGGTCAGCGGATCCCTCCACTTT
CASSLAVSGSLHF
>.|TRBV5-1|TRBJ1-5|few|13
TGCGCCAGCAGCCGCGACGGCGGTCAGCCCCAGCATTTT
CASSRDGGQPQHF
>.|TRBV29-1|TRBJ2-7|few|13
TGCAGCGTTGTTCAGGGACCCTTCTACGAGCAGTACTTC
CSVVQGPFYEQYF
>.|TRBV27|TRBJ2-1|few|15
TGTGCCAGCAGTTTTTCAGCAAGGGGCTACAATGAGCAGTTCTTC
CASSFSARGYNEQFF
>TRBD2|TRBV29-1|TRBJ2-3|few|14
TGCAGCGTTCCAACCGGGACTAGCGGGATTTTGCAGTATTTT
CSVPTGTSGILQYF
>.|TRBV7-6|TRBJ2-7|.|15
TGTGCCAGCAGCGCTCGTTCCGGGGAAAACTACGAGCAGTACTTC
CASSARSGENYEQYF
>.|TRBV12-3/TRBV12-4|TRBJ2-3|.|14
TGTGCCAGCAGTTTAGCGACCGGGGGAGATACGCAGTATTTT
CASSLATGGDTQYF
>.|TRBV27|TRBJ2-1|few|13
TGTGCCAGCGGACGGGGCCCCTACAATGAGCAGTTCTTC
CASGRGPYNEQFF
>.|TRBV20-1|TRBJ2-1|many|13
TGCAGTGCTAGAGGGTTACGGATCGATGAGCAGTTCTTC
CSARGLRIDEQFF
>.|TRBV20-1|TRBJ2-7|.|13
TGCAGTGCTAGGGGCAGGGAGGCCTACGAGCAGTACTTC
CSARGREAYEQYF